In this sample, the clone carrying this T cell receptor beta chain turned up once. The target antigen is unknown. Method: immunoSEQ multiplex PCR; TCRdb's copy keeps in-frame clones and lacks some. The table lists roughly 2.2 million clones, 90% to 95% of them singletons. The V gene lost 0 bases and the J gene lost 1 base, with 7 bases spanning the gap. CDR3 size: 15 residues. CDR1 is SGHRS, CDR2 YFSETQ, per germline. The data derive from a study of shared clonotypes between healthy human individuals. Overall study: Per-donor plates numbered three CD4 naive, three CD4 memory, two CD8 naive and one CD8 memory.

Adult donors, all healthy and HIV-negative, had no recent acute infections or vaccinations. General study findings and limits: Among the subsets, naive ones generally showed larger estimated richness than memory ones.

The TCR was taken from a man between 18 and 29 years old in good health. Some clones in this sample may be carry-over from other donors' samples. Sequenced: naive CD4+ T cells from PBMCs. Documented subset: CD45RA+ positively selected. The chain joins TRBV5-1 to TRBJ2-2; D not certain. CDR3 amino acids: CASSLEAGNTGELFF. In DNA form, the CDR3 reads TGCGCCAGCAGCTTGGAGGCAGGGAACACCGGGGAGCTGTTTTTT. Full variable domain (outside the CDR3, taken from reference TRBV5-1 and TRBJ2-2): KAGVTQTPRYLIKTRGQQVTLSCSPISGHRSVSWYQQTPGQGLQFLFEYFSETQRNKGNFPGRFSGRQFSNSRSEMNVSTLELGDSALYLCASSLEAGNTGELFFGEGSRLTVL.